This T cell receptor (beta chain) was sequenced in a study of beta chain features in type 1 diabetes. Findings and limits, study-wide: All four CD4+ subsets from Type 1 diabetes patients carried moderately but significantly shorter TCRB CDR3s.

This clone was seen a few times. The antigen is undetermined. Every bit of the isolated RNA underwent reverse transcription, so sequencing read expressed TCRB transcripts. Measured with immunoSEQ multiplex PCR; TCRdb has only the in-frame clones, and not every one. The repertoire includes fewer than 110,000 clones, 28% of them detected once, and 0.5% to 0.6% sits in the top ten. CDR1 KGHSH and CDR2 LQKENI come from the germline V gene. The CDR3 covers 15 residues. V lost 3 bases, J lost 0 bases, and 3 bases stayed unmatched. The J gene is TRBJ2-5, the V gene TRBV18, with 8 bases aligning to TRBD1. The sample consisted of central memory CD4+ T cells from blood. The sequence was collected from a woman aged 18-29 years with type 1 diabetes. Here the CDR3 reads CASSPTGEYQETQYF. The CDR3 DNA reads TGTGCCAGCTCACCGACAGGGGAGTACCAAGAGACCCAGTACTTC.